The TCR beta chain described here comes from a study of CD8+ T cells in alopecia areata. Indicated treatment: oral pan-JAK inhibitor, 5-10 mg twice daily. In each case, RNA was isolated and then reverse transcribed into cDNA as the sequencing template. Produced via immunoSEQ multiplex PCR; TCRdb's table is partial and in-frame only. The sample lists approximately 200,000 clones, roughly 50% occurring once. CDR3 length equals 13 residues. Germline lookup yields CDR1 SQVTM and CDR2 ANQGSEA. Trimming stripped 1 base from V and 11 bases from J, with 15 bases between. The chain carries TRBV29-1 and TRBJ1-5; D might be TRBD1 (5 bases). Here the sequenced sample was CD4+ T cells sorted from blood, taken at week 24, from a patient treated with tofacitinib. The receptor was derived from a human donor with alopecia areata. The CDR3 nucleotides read TGCAGCGTTGAAGGTGGGGGTGAATCTGCCCAGCATTTT. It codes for CSVEGGGESAQHF.